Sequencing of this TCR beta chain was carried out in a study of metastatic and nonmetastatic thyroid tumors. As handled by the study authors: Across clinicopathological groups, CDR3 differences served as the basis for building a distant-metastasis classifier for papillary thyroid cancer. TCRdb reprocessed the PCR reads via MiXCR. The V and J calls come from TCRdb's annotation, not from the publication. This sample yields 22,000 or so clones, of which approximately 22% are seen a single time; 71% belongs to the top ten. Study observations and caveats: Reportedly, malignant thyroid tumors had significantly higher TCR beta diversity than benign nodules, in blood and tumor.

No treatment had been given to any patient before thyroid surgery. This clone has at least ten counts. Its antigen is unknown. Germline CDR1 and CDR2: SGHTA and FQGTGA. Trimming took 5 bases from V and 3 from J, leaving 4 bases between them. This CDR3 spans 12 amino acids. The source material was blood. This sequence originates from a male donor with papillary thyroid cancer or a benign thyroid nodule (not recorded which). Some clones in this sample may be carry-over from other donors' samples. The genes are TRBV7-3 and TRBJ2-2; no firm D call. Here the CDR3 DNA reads TGTGCCAGCAGCCCGGACACCGGGGAGCTGTTTTTT. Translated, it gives CASSPDTGELFF.